This TCR beta chain was obtained from a study of cytomegalovirus exposure and HLA in healthy donors (dated by TCRdb to 2017 to 2019). Looking at the study overall: According to a later analysis, one platform produced both the approximately 110 validation repertoires and the 700 or so repertoires of the first cohort. The study aimed to test whether signatures of past pathogen exposure could be identified by cataloging public T cell receptors. Besides the first cohort of some 670 subjects, a separate validation cohort made up of over a hundred different subjects was used. To predict cytomegalovirus infection status, the study brought together high-throughput TCR immunosequencing, statistical association of individual TCRs with disease status, and machine learning.

About this clone itself: Its specific antigen is unknown. No qualities accompany the bases; no much larger clone lies one base away.

The method behind the library was the immunoSEQ multiplex PCR assay. The study's processing was this. A statistical classification framework was built for diagnosing cytomegalovirus status from the catalog of TCR beta chain sequences. TCRdb holds this immuneACCESS table with in-frame rearrangements only. Some clones are missing; in checked studies, unresolved V genes explain under half, and the rest has no known cause. Clone size and V and J calls were adopted from that table, with D and trimming inferred from the DNA. For this sample there are about 160,000 clones; 90% to 97% appear just once. Jointly, the top ten make up 0.8% to 0.95% of the sample. The research as a whole found: The validation cohort had no HLA typing available for a later analysis, so co-occurrence within that cohort was assessed over all 120 or so repertoires. In vitro tests confirmed that a few of the cytomegalovirus-associated TCR beta chains recognize cytomegalovirus antigens. Cytomegalovirus status was reported to be diagnosed by the classifier with high specificity and sensitivity in both the original and validation cohorts. In the study, 150 to 200 TCR beta chains were listed as associated with cytomegalovirus. The authors suggested that the approach could potentially be extended to other disease states and immunological phenotypes. Across donors, most TCR sequences were observed very rarely, whereas some public TCRs were present in many individuals. A later analysis found that TCRs clustered in the first cohort also tended to co-occur in the 95 to 150 validation repertoires, with more than 90% of cluster scores above 0.

The donors belonged to the validation cohort of over a hundred subjects, which was separate from the approximately 700-subject first cohort. The source material was PBMCs. The TCR was taken from a woman aged 18-30 years in good health and CMV-seronegative.

The CDR3 loop reads CASSYDRGLLVPLHF. The nucleotide sequence reads TGTGCCAGCAGTTATGACAGGGGCCTACTGGTACCCCTCCACTTT. The receptor chain draws on TRBV6-5 and TRBJ1-6; TRBD1 agrees with 8 junctional bases. The CDR3 sequence holds 15 residues, the cysteine and phenylalanine included. The kept DNA is CDR3 alone, 45 bases in frame from the first base. V is pruned by 3 bases and J by 12 bases, leaving 10 bases of the junction without a gene match. From the germline V gene, CDR1 is MNHEY and CDR2 is SVGAGI.